This TCR beta chain derives from a study of T cell changes during pregnancy in multiple sclerosis. Profiling relied on immunoSEQ multiplex PCR, and the TCRdb table lists in-frame clones only, not all of them. The repertoire consists of more than 25,000 clones, with 75% to 90% occurring once and the leading ten covering about 6.4%. This clone appeared a single time. Germline V gene data show CDR1 as LGHNA and CDR2 as YSLEER. This CDR3 is 16 amino acids long. With 3 bases clipped from V and 9 bases from J, the junction kept 8 bases outside the gene matches. This material consisted of CD8+ T cells from peripheral blood mononuclear cells, taken after pregnancy. This receptor was obtained from a female donor with multiple sclerosis, enrolled in a pregnancy study. This rearrangement joins TRBV4-3 to TRBJ2-1, with TRBD2 identical over 13 bases. The CDR3 DNA reads TGCGCCAGCAGCCAGGATAACGGACTAGCGGGAGTTGAGCAGTTCTTC. Translation gives CASSQDNGLAGVEQFF.